These 31 T cell receptor beta chains originate from one sample sequenced in a study of a mutant IDH1 vaccine in newly diagnosed glioma. Time point indicated: week 11, during vaccination. Vaccination used 300 ug of mutant IDH1 20-mer peptide per dose, with topical imiquimod. Their cognate antigens are unknown. Measured with immunoSEQ multiplex PCR; TCRdb has only the in-frame clones, and not every one. The sample lists fewer than 150,000 clones, roughly 90% occurring once. The sequenced sample was PBMCs, obtained from a glioma patient whose treatment included an IDH1 peptide vaccine. These receptors came from a woman aged 45-60 years with glioma.

The rearrangement links TRBV11-2 to TRBJ1-5, with D perhaps TRBD1 (5 bases). The CDR3 length is 17 residues. Trimming stripped 1 base from V and 4 bases from J, with 17 bases between. Germline V gives CDR1 SGHAT, CDR2 FQNNGV. The CDR3 loop reads CASSLGGTQGENQPQHF. As DNA, the CDR3 is TGTGCCAGCAGCTTAGGGGGTACGCAGGGTGAAAATCAGCCCCAGCATTTT. Looking up the rest from reference TRBV11-2 and TRBJ1-5 gives the full variable domain: EAGVAQSPRYKIIEKRQSVAFWCNPISGHATLYWYQQILGQGPKLLIQFQNNGVVDDSQLPKDRFSAERLKGVDSTLKIQPAKLEDSAVYLCASSLGGTQGENQPQHFGDGTRLSIL.

This chain connects TRBV6-6 to TRBJ1-5; no firm D call. With 0 bases removed from V and 7 bases from J, the gap between germline ends came to 10 bases. This CDR3 is built from 14 residues. The germline V gene has CDR1 MNHNY and CDR2 SVGAGI (reference sequence). The CDR3 loop reads CASSYSGAYQPQHF. In nucleotides, the CDR3 is TGTGCCAGCAGTTACTCGGGAGCCTACCAGCCCCAGCATTTT.

The V and J genes are TRBV9 and TRBJ2-5; 8 positions match TRBD2. The CDR3 runs to 14 residues. Germline V gene data show CDR1 as SGDLS and CDR2 as YYNGEE. After removal of 3 bases from V and 7 bases from J, the junction contained 8 bases not matched to a gene. The CDR3 loop is CASSGVLAEGTQYF. The DNA for the CDR3 is TGTGCCAGCAGCGGAGTACTAGCGGAGGGGACCCAGTACTTC.

The rearrangement uses TRBV5-5 and TRBJ2-7; 8 nucleotides match TRBD2. With V trimmed by 4 bases and J by 0 bases, 12 bases remained unmatched. Germline lookup yields CDR1 SGHKS and CDR2 YYEKEE (reference sequence). This CDR3 is 17 amino acids long. The CDR3 bases are TGTGCCAGCAGCCCCCGGGGGGGAGGAGGGTCCTCCTACGAGCAGTACTTC. It is translated as CASSPRGGGGSSYEQYF.

The chain uses TRBV6-4 and TRBJ2-1, with 11 bases identical to TRBD2. From germline, CDR1 is MRHNA and CDR2 SNTAGT. The J segment lost 8 bases and the V segment lost 8 bases, leaving 8 bases of the junction unmatched. This CDR3 contains 14 residues. CDR3 nucleotides: TGTGCCAGCTATCGACTAGCGGGAAAGGATGAGCAGTTCTTC. Amino acids: CASYRLAGKDEQFF.

The chain uses TRBV9 and TRBJ2-7; D gene uncertain. Trimming removed 1 base at V and 2 bases at J, with 4 bases between. Germline loops: CDR1 SGDLS, CDR2 YYNGEE. The CDR3 is 12 residues long. The CDR3, as DNA: TGTGCCAGCAGCGTAAGCACCTACGAGCAGTACTTC. Translated, it gives CASSVSTYEQYF.

The V call is TRBV7-3, the J call TRBJ2-2, with a weak D call TRBD1 (6 bases). The CDR3 runs to 14 residues. Germline lookup yields CDR1 SGHTA and CDR2 FQGTGA. V was trimmed by 6 bases and J by 0 bases, leaving 8 bases between them. CDR3 sequence (DNA): TGTGCCAGCAGGGGGGCCGCGAACACCGGGGAGCTGTTTTTT. Amino acids: CASRGAANTGELFF.

This clone was seen a handful of times. The chain employs TRBV7-9 and TRBJ2-5; no firm D call. From germline, CDR1 is SEHNR and CDR2 FQNEAQ (reference sequence). The CDR3 spans 13 residues. Trimming left V 0 bases short and J 5 bases short, with 7 bases between. The CDR3 region has the DNA TGTGCCAGCAGCTTAGCGGGAAGGGAGACCCAGTACTTC. Amino acid sequence: CASSLAGRETQYF.

The chain combines TRBV7-3 with TRBJ2-5; D not certain. CDR1 is SGHTA and CDR2 is FQGTGA in the germline V gene. This CDR3 has 13 amino acids. V was shortened by 5 bases and J by 0 bases, with 7 bases between the two germline ends. CDR3 coding DNA: TGTGCCAGCAGCCCCCTGTACCAAGAGACCCAGTACTTC. It translates to CASSPLYQETQYF.

V gene TRBV11-1 combines with J gene TRBJ1-3; 8 nucleotides line up with TRBD1. The V gene end was trimmed by 1 base and the J gene end by 1 base; junction bases not matched to a gene: 3. Germline CDR1 is SGHAT and CDR2 is FQDESV (reference sequence). This CDR3 has 16 residues. The CDR3 reads CASSLGTGKSGNTIYF. The CDR3 DNA follows: TGTGCCAGCAGCTTAGGGACAGGGAAATCTGGAAACACCATATATTTT.

The rearrangement uses TRBV9 and TRBJ2-5; D tentatively fits TRBD1 or TRBD2 (6 bases each). V dropped 3 bases and J dropped 1 base, with 7 bases sitting between them. Germline V gives CDR1 SGDLS, CDR2 YYNGEE. This CDR3 contains 13 residues. The CDR3 region has the DNA TGTGCCAGCAGCGGGGGGGCCCAAGAGACCCAGTACTTC. Amino acid sequence: CASSGGAQETQYF.

The chain has TRBV5-1 and TRBJ2-3; D remains ambiguous. V lost 3 bases and J 5 bases, leaving 7 bases between the germline ends. The CDR3 contains 12 residues. Germline CDR1 reads SGHRS; CDR2 reads YFSETQ. The chain's CDR3 is CASSSYGDTQYF. CDR3 DNA sequence: TGCGCCAGCAGCTCTTACGGAGATACGCAGTATTTT. Variable domain in full (rest from reference TRBV5-1 and TRBJ2-3): KAGVTQTPRYLIKTRGQQVTLSCSPISGHRSVSWYQQTPGQGLQFLFEYFSETQRNKGNFPGRFSGRQFSNSRSEMNVSTLELGDSALYLCASSSYGDTQYFGPGTRLTVL.

The V gene is TRBV27, the J gene TRBJ1-4; 9 bases align to TRBD1. Unmatched junction bases numbered 7, after V lost 6 bases and J lost 5 bases. CDR1 and CDR2 from the germline V gene are MNHEY and SMNVEV (reference sequence). The CDR3 totals 15 residues. The CDR3 loop is CASSYRGRLNEKLFF. The CDR3 DNA is TGTGCCAGCAGCTACAGGGGGCGGTTGAATGAAAAACTGTTTTTT.

This chain uses TRBV9 with TRBJ2-3; TRBD2 matches 12 bases. Germline values: CDR1 SGDLS, CDR2 YYNGEE. V lost 0 bases and J lost 0; bases outside the gene matches: 2. CDR3 length equals 17 residues. For the CDR3, the DNA is TGTGCCAGCAGCGTAGGACTAGCGGGGGCTAGCACAGATACGCAGTATTTT. Encoded protein: CASSVGLAGASTDTQYF.

The chain links TRBV7-9 to TRBJ1-6; D might be TRBD1 (6 bases). The germline V gene encodes CDR1 SEHNR and CDR2 FQNEAQ (reference sequence). CDR3 length equals 13 residues. V was clipped by 5 bases and J by 8 bases, with 10 bases between them. CDR3 sequence reads: CASSLHRDSPLHF. The CDR3 DNA is TGTGCCAGCAGCCTTCACAGGGATTCACCCCTCCACTTT.

V usage is TRBV27 and J usage is TRBJ2-3, with 12 bases fitting TRBD2. Per germline, CDR1 MNHEY and CDR2 SMNVEV (reference sequence). Losses at the gene ends were 6 bases for V and 2 bases for J; bases not matched to a gene: 6. The CDR3 loop spans 16 amino acids. Written as DNA, the CDR3 is TGTGCCAGCAGAAACACTAGCGGGAGGATCACAGATACGCAGTATTTT. It specifies CASRNTSGRITDTQYF.

The chain is built from TRBV28 and TRBJ2-3; 7 bases are a match to TRBD1. Germline V gene lookup returns CDR1 MDHEN and CDR2 SYDVKM. The CDR3 has 15 residues. Trimming at V came to 6 bases and at J to 2 bases, leaving 8 bases not matched to a gene. The CDR3 sequence is CASSLQGTHTDTQYF. The CDR3 DNA is TGTGCCAGCAGCCTACAGGGGACCCACACAGATACGCAGTATTTT.

This rearrangement joins TRBV9 to TRBJ2-5, with a weak D call TRBD1 (6 bases). Trimming took 0 bases from V and 5 from J, leaving 14 bases between them. The CDR3 contains 15 residues. Germline V gene sequence: CDR1 SGDLS, CDR2 YYNGEE. The CDR3 loop is CASSVGQGGWETQYF. In DNA, the CDR3 is TGTGCCAGCAGCGTAGGACAAGGGGGTTGGGAGACCCAGTACTTC. Supplemented by reference TRBV9 and TRBJ2-5, the full variable domain reads DSGVTQTPKHLITATGQRVTLRCSPRSGDLSVYWYQQSLDQGLQFLIQYYNGEERAKGNILERFSAQQFPDLHSELNLSSLELGDSALYFCASSVGQGGWETQYFGPGTRLLVL.

The V and J genes are TRBV10-2 and TRBJ2-1; 7 bases agree with TRBD2. The CDR3 contains 16 residues. Losses at the gene ends were 4 bases for V and 8 bases for J; bases not matched to a gene: 14. Germline V gives CDR1 WSHSY, CDR2 SAAADI. The DNA of the CDR3 is TGCGCCAGCAGTGGGCCGGCGGCGGGAGATAATCATGAGCAGTTCTTC. This codes for CASSGPAAGDNHEQFF.

The chain combines TRBV5-4 with TRBJ2-1, with D possibly matching TRBD2 (6 bases). Trimming cost V 4 bases and J 8 bases, with 16 bases left between them. This CDR3 has 14 residues. Germline-derived CDR1 and CDR2 are SGHNT and YYREEE (reference sequence). This CDR3 reads CASSRGDFEDEQFF. DNA of the CDR3: TGTGCCAGCAGCCGCGGGGACTTCGAGGATGAGCAGTTCTTC.

This chain joins TRBV28 and TRBJ2-7; possibly TRBD2 for D (5 bases). Trimming removed 7 bases at V and 5 bases at J, with 15 bases between. Germline CDR1 is MDHEN and CDR2 is SYDVKM. The CDR3 consists of 13 residues. The CDR3 region is CASTPPGRDEQYF. The DNA of the CDR3 is TGTGCCAGCACCCCCCCGGGGAGAGACGAGCAGTACTTC.

The chain couples TRBV7-6 to TRBJ2-5; 9 nucleotides align to TRBD1. The CDR3 spans 17 residues. Germline lookup yields CDR1 SGHVS and CDR2 FNYEAQ. Trimming at V came to 1 base and at J to 4 bases, leaving 10 bases not matched to a gene. Here the CDR3 reads CASSLEGGQGLGETQYF. CDR3 sequence (DNA): TGTGCCAGCAGCTTAGAGGGGGGACAGGGTTTAGGAGAGACCCAGTACTTC.

This clone is a singleton in its sample. The V and J genes are TRBV9 and TRBJ2-2; possible D gene TRBD2, 5 bases. CDR3 length: 17 residues. V shed 4 bases and J shed 0 bases, with 16 bases lying between them. CDR1 is SGDLS, CDR2 YYNGEE, per germline. In DNA, the CDR3 is TGTGCCAGCAGCCCAAGAGGAGGAACGGCGAACACCGGGGAGCTGTTTTTT. It specifies CASSPRGGTANTGELFF. Together with reference TRBV9 and TRBJ2-2, the CDR3 gives the full variable domain: DSGVTQTPKHLITATGQRVTLRCSPRSGDLSVYWYQQSLDQGLQFLIQYYNGEERAKGNILERFSAQQFPDLHSELNLSSLELGDSALYFCASSPRGGTANTGELFFGEGSRLTVL.

This clone was detected only a few times. The chain combines TRBV10-3 with TRBJ2-7, with 7 bases matching TRBD2. From germline, CDR1 is ENHRY and CDR2 SYGVKD. The trim removed 5 bases at V and 4 bases at J, leaving 5 bases unmatched. The CDR3 runs to 13 residues. Here the CDR3 reads CAISQPGLYEQYF. The CDR3 nucleotides are TGTGCCATCAGTCAACCGGGACTATACGAGCAGTACTTC.

V is TRBV2 and J is TRBJ2-1; D ambiguous. The CDR3 is made up of 15 amino acids. Germline V gives CDR1 SNHLY, CDR2 FYNNEI. V was cut by 4 bases and J by 6 bases, with 16 bases left in between. This CDR3 reads CASSVPWPDPNEQFF. The DNA for the CDR3 is TGTGCCAGCAGTGTCCCGTGGCCAGACCCCAATGAGCAGTTCTTC.

This clone turned up a few times. Written as DNA, the CDR3 is TGCGCCAGCAGCTTCGGGACAGGGGGCTACGAGCAGTACTTC. This sequence encodes CASSFGTGGYEQYF. This sequence joins TRBV5-1 and TRBJ2-7, with 11 bases aligning to TRBD1. The CDR3 spans 14 residues. Looked up from germline, CDR1 is SGHRS and CDR2 is YFSETQ. V gave up 2 bases and J gave up 3 bases; unmatched junction bases: 1.

This clone showed up just once. The V and J genes are TRBV6-1 and TRBJ2-7; D unclear. This CDR3 region has 11 residues. Per the germline V gene, CDR1 is MNHNS and CDR2 is SASEGT. Trimming shortened V by 6 bases and J by 3 bases, and 6 bases separated the two germline ends. The CDR3, as DNA: TGTGCCAGCAGAACGGGCTACGAGCAGTACTTC. As protein: CASRTGYEQYF.

The chain carries TRBV27 and TRBJ1-2; D is uncertain. The CDR3 sequence is 14 residues long. Germline V gene data show CDR1 as MNHEY and CDR2 as SMNVEV (reference sequence). Trimming removed 1 base at V and 6 bases at J, with 12 bases between. The CDR3 protein is CASSLLDRVNGYTF. The CDR3 nucleotides read TGTGCCAGCAGTTTATTGGATAGAGTGAATGGCTACACCTTC.

This clone was seen once. The rearrangement links TRBV2 to TRBJ2-7, with 8 positions matching TRBD1. The CDR3 totals 12 residues. Trimming took 6 bases from V and 4 from J; bases not matched to a gene: 2. CDR1 is SNHLY and CDR2 is FYNNEI in the germline V gene. The CDR3 bases are TGTGCCAGCAGCAGGGGGCGATACGAGCAGTACTTC. Its translation: CASSRGRYEQYF. Looking up the rest from reference TRBV2 and TRBJ2-7 gives the full variable domain: EPEVTQTPSHQVTQMGQEVILRCVPISNHLYFYWYRQILGQKVEFLVSFYNNEISEKSEIFDDQFSVERPDGSNFTLKIRSTKLEDSAMYFCASSRGRYEQYFGPGTRLTVT.

The chain combines TRBV5-1 with TRBJ2-1; no clear D gene. Looked up from germline, CDR1 is SGHRS and CDR2 is YFSETQ. CDR3 size: 15 residues. The V and J ends lost 3 bases and 0 bases respectively, with 10 bases between them. In DNA, the CDR3 is TGCGCCAGCAGCTCGGCAACAATCTCCTACAATGAGCAGTTCTTC. Translating it yields CASSSATISYNEQFF.

V is TRBV10-3 and J is TRBJ1-1; 7 bases align to TRBD1. Germline V gives CDR1 ENHRY, CDR2 SYGVKD. The CDR3 sequence is 11 residues long. Trimming removed 10 bases from V and 13 bases from J; junction bases left unmatched: 12. The chain's CDR3 is CASIMDRRFFF. DNA for the CDR3: TGTGCCAGTATTATGGACAGGCGGTTTTTCTTT.